Reported below is one TCR beta chain. The antigen it recognizes is unknown. No much larger clone exists at a distance of one base, and base qualities are not known. The data are from a study of T cell responses to AZD1222 COVID-19 vaccine (dated by TCRdb to the early 2020s). Background on the whole study: TCR sequencing was performed for 230 to 250 trial participants, of whom about 210 were given two doses of AZD1222 and about 25 were given two doses of MenACWY control vaccine. Trial participants were enrolled into age subgroups of 18-55, 56-69 and 70-plus years, which contained 148, 28 and 57 TCR-sequenced participants, respectively.

The CDR3 regions of human TCRbeta chains were analyzed by immunosequencing. The original pipeline was this. TCRs in the repertoires were matched against a reference library of SARS-CoV-2-specific TCRs that had been generated with the MIRA antigen-specificity platform. Breadth was defined as the fraction of unique TCRs that were SARS-CoV-2-associated, and depth was defined as the fraction of total T cells that were SARS-CoV-2-associated. Each spike-specific TCR was assigned to its reactive spike region and to a CD4 or CD8 class using the MIRA data. Log10-transformed breadth and depth values were compared by one-way ANOVA with Sidak's multiple comparisons tests. In its TCRdb copy, this immuneACCESS table keeps in-frame sequences only and misses some clones. Where compared with another copy, unresolved V genes explain less than half of these, and the others have no known cause. V and J calls plus clone size are reproduced from that table; the DNA served to infer D and trimming. The sample yields around 99,000 clones; nearly 90% were counted once. Together, the top ten hold around 13% of the sample.

The paper's findings and limits, for the study overall: Because no day 14 peak-response samples were available, repertoires were characterized only after the peak T cell response. Conclusions about previously exposed vaccinees are limited, since just six or seven AZD1222 recipients were seropositive for SARS-CoV-2 at baseline. The 56-69-year group was small, and its depth increase did not reach significance, likely because of low power. Participants were mostly white British and included more females than males, and it was suggested by the authors that clonal diversity may have been underestimated. Epitopes outside the regions mutated in the B.1.351 and B.1.1.7 variants were reportedly recognized by nearly half of the unique spike-specific TCRs. CD4 TCRs associated with the vaccine covered the entire spike protein, and the dominant responses were in regions 160-218 and 743-854. After two AZD1222 doses, spike-specific TCR breadth and depth were significantly higher than at day 0 and than in MenACWY recipients.

Taken with the paper, the label for time point translates to: baseline before first vaccination. In light of the paper, this sample's treatment or condition label describes: meningococcal conjugate vaccine given as trial control. Vaccinee samples were obtained from the UK trials COV001 and COV002, which included a single-blind randomized controlled phase 2/3 trial of AZD1222 (ChAdOx1 nCoV-19) in healthy adults. Trial participant PBMC samples were collected at day 0 and day 28 after the second dose for TCRbeta chain sequencing. Looking up the germline V gene yields CDR1 SGHRS and CDR2 YFSETQ. Cut back by 2 bases and 1 base, the V and J ends lie 15 bases apart. Reading from cysteine to phenylalanine, the CDR3 counts 16 amino acids. Kept here is only the CDR3 DNA, which spans 48 bases and is read in frame from base 1.

The source is an adult in good health. Sequences were derived from peripheral blood, sampled on day 0 of MenACWY control vaccination. The chain joins TRBV5-1 to TRBJ1-1, with the D gene too uncertain to name. The DNA reads as follows: TGCGCCAGCAGCTTCGTCTTTGTCACAGAGAACACTGAAGCTTTCTTT. Its protein reads: CASSFVFVTENTEAFF.